The 18 T cell receptor beta chains below all came from one sample that was sequenced in a study of blood T cell repertoires in COVID-19. The method was immunoSEQ multiplex PCR; TCRdb's version includes in-frame clones alone and lacks a portion of them. The table lists just over 300,000 clones, 80% to 90% of them singletons. Sequenced input: PBMCs or T cells enriched from blood (not recorded which). The receptors derive from a man aged 30 to 39 who had recovered from COVID-19.

The chain uses TRBV7-8 and TRBJ1-1; D is undetermined. The CDR3 runs 14 residues. The ends were cut back, 4 bases at V and 4 bases at J, with 13 bases in the middle. Germline values: CDR1 SGHVS, CDR2 FQNEAQ. CDR3 DNA: TGTGCCAGCAGCTCCCGCGTGAGAGTCACTGAAGCTTTCTTT. Its translation is CASSSRVRVTEAFF.

The V call is TRBV27, the J call TRBJ2-5; D is undetermined. The V end lost 7 bases, the J end lost 2 bases, and 20 bases lay between the germline ends. The germline V gene encodes CDR1 MNHEY and CDR2 SMNVEV (reference sequence). CDR3 length: 16 residues. The CDR3 is CASMPLQAKQQETQYF. The DNA for the CDR3 is TGTGCCAGCATGCCCTTGCAGGCCAAACAGCAAGAGACCCAGTACTTC.

This chain links TRBV29-1 with TRBJ1-2, with TRBD1 identical over 10 bases. Germline assignment: CDR1 SQVTM and CDR2 ANQGSEA. The CDR3 consists of 14 residues. The J segment lost 6 bases and the V segment lost 2 bases, leaving 6 bases of the junction unmatched. The CDR3 here is CSVEPPDRGNGYTF. The CDR3 DNA follows: TGCAGCGTTGAACCCCCGGACAGGGGGAATGGCTACACCTTC.

This chain links TRBV27 with TRBJ2-2, with D possibly matching TRBD2 (5 bases). V was shortened by 3 bases and J by 11 bases, with 19 bases between the two germline ends. There are 15 residues in the CDR3. Germline CDR1 reads MNHEY; CDR2 reads SMNVEV (reference sequence). The CDR3 protein is CASSFSGLLSEELFF. Written as DNA, the CDR3 is TGTGCCAGCAGTTTTTCTGGACTGCTCAGCGAAGAGCTGTTTTTT.

Comment on this clone: Other DNA sequences in this specimen translate into the identical CDR3. The CDR3 loop reads CASSLDRVGEKLFF. The CDR3 bases are TGCGCCAGCAGCTTGGACAGGGTGGGGGAAAAACTGTTTTTT. This chain links TRBV5-1 with TRBJ1-4, with D perhaps TRBD1 (6 bases). This CDR3 is built from 14 residues. Trimming shortened V by 0 bases and J by 8 bases, and 11 bases separated the two germline ends. Germline CDR1 reads SGHRS; CDR2 reads YFSETQ.

The genes are TRBV7-8 and TRBJ1-4; D perhaps matches TRBD1 (5 bases). V shed 5 bases and J shed 5 bases, with 15 bases lying between them. This CDR3 comprises 15 residues. Germline CDR1 reads SGHVS; CDR2 reads FQNEAQ. CDR3 in amino acids: CASSLGGEINEKLFF. The CDR3 DNA sequence: TGTGCCAGCAGCCTGGGGGGGGAAATAAATGAAAAACTGTTTTTT.

The V and J genes are TRBV30 and TRBJ1-3; no definite D call. This CDR3 is built from 13 residues. Trimming removed 3 bases at V and 8 bases at J, with 14 bases between. The germline V gene has CDR1 GTSNPN and CDR2 SVGIG (reference sequence). DNA for the CDR3: TGTGCCTGGAGCGCCGGTTCGGGATACACCATATATTTT. Encoded protein: CAWSAGSGYTIYF.

V is TRBV6-5 and J is TRBJ1-6, with a weak D call TRBD1 (6 bases). From germline, CDR1 is MNHEY and CDR2 SVGAGI. The CDR3 runs 14 residues. Trimming left V 6 bases short and J 8 bases short, with 14 bases between. CDR3 sequence (DNA): TGTGCCAGCAGCGTCGACAGGTGGGATTCACCCCTCCACTTT. Its protein is CASSVDRWDSPLHF.

This rearrangement joins TRBV5-1 to TRBJ2-5, with 12 bases matching TRBD2. The CDR3 runs 15 residues. J was trimmed by 4 bases and V by 2 bases; bases with no gene match: 3. Germline V gives CDR1 SGHRS, CDR2 YFSETQ. The CDR3 DNA follows: TGCGCCAGCAGCTTTCTAGCGGGAGGGACAGAGACCCAGTACTTC. It encodes CASSFLAGGTETQYF.

This clone turned up a few times. The chain has TRBV28 and TRBJ1-2, with 8 bases identical to TRBD1. Looked up from germline, CDR1 is MDHEN and CDR2 is SYDVKM. The CDR3 sequence is 15 residues long. The trim removed 6 bases at V and 4 bases at J, leaving 10 bases unmatched. The CDR3 coding sequence is TGTGCCAGCAGGGCCACTGGACAGGGTGGCTATGGCTACACCTTC. It yields the protein CASRATGQGGYGYTF.

The chain couples TRBV7-8 to TRBJ1-1; D is possibly TRBD1 (6 bases). Germline CDR1 SGHVS, CDR2 FQNEAQ. V shed 1 base and J shed 4 bases, with 7 bases lying between them. The length of the CDR3 is 13 residues. Here the CDR3 reads CASSLGGGTEAFF. CDR3 coding DNA: TGTGCCAGCAGCTTAGGAGGGGGCACTGAAGCTTTCTTT.

The chain recombines TRBV5-4 with TRBJ1-5, with 10 bases fitting TRBD1. Germline trimming cut 4 bases from V and 3 bases from J; bases unmatched to any gene: 4. Germline CDR1 is SGHNT and CDR2 is YYREEE (reference sequence). The CDR3 covers 15 residues. The CDR3 sequence is CASSMTGGVNQPQHF. The CDR3 region has the DNA TGTGCCAGCAGCATGACAGGGGGCGTCAATCAGCCCCAGCATTTT.

The chain uses TRBV5-1 and TRBJ1-2; D is ambiguous. CDR1 is SGHRS and CDR2 is YFSETQ in the germline V gene. CDR3 size: 14 residues. The germline V and J ends were trimmed by 3 bases and 8 bases, with 17 bases remaining between them. CDR3 protein: CASSSERQTHGYTF. The CDR3 region has the DNA TGCGCCAGCAGCTCCGAACGTCAGACACACGGCTACACCTTC.

V and J are TRBV2 and TRBJ1-1; 7 bases map to TRBD1. With 7 bases clipped from V and 1 base from J, the junction kept 3 bases outside the gene matches. The CDR3 is made up of 13 amino acids. Germline V lookup: CDR1 SNHLY, CDR2 FYNNEI. As DNA, the CDR3 is TGTGCCAGCAAAGGGACAGCGAACACTGAAGCTTTCTTT. It translates to CASKGTANTEAFF. The full variable domain, its missing parts supplied by reference TRBV2 and TRBJ1-1, is EPEVTQTPSHQVTQMGQEVILRCVPISNHLYFYWYRQILGQKVEFLVSFYNNEISEKSEIFDDQFSVERPDGSNFTLKIRSTKLEDSAMYFCASKGTANTEAFFGQGTRLTVV.

The chain uses TRBV29-1 and TRBJ1-2; 7 bases align to TRBD1. V trimming: 6 bases; J trimming: 3 bases; junction bases outside the gene matches: 16. The CDR3 extends over 16 amino acids. Germline loops: CDR1 SQVTM, CDR2 ANQGSEA. The CDR3 sequence is CSVKAVQGVIDYGYTF. The CDR3 nucleotides read TGCAGCGTCAAAGCGGTCCAGGGGGTTATCGACTATGGCTACACCTTC.

The chain carries TRBV30 and TRBJ1-2; TRBD1 matches 7 bases. From germline, CDR1 is GTSNPN and CDR2 SVGIG (reference sequence). The CDR3 is made up of 14 amino acids. Losses at the gene ends were 8 bases for V and 8 bases for J; bases not matched to a gene: 17. CDR3 loop: CARELPGGPGGYTF. The CDR3 coding sequence is TGTGCCAGGGAACTTCCAGGGGGACCAGGAGGCTACACCTTC.

This rearrangement joins TRBV25-1 to TRBJ2-6; D is ambiguous. The CDR3 has 15 amino acids. Germline V gene sequence: CDR1 MGHDK, CDR2 SYGVNS. Trimming took off 3 bases at V and 0 bases at J, with 6 bases between the two ends. The CDR3 DNA reads as TGTGCCAGCAGTGAGCACAGCTCTGGGGCCAACGTCCTGACTTTC. Protein product: CASSEHSSGANVLTF.

The J gene is TRBJ2-2, the V gene TRBV4-1; tentative D call: TRBD2 (5 bases). The ends were cut back, 3 bases at V and 8 bases at J, with 19 bases in the middle. Germline-derived CDR1 and CDR2 are MGHRA and YSYEKL. This CDR3 has 16 amino acids. The CDR3, as DNA: TGCGCCAGCAGCCAGGCTAGCTCAAACATCAAGGGGGAGCTGTTTTTT. Translated: CASSQASSNIKGELFF.